The 19 T cell receptor beta chains below were found in one sample sequenced in a study of STAT5B mutations in CD4+ large granular lymphocyte leukemia. Generated by immunoSEQ multiplex PCR, the TCRdb table keeps only in-frame clones and is missing some. The sample yields over 20,000 clones, approximately 80% seen once. Sequencing was performed on CD4+ T cells from blood buffy coats. Receptors were obtained from a human donor in good health.

V usage is TRBV4-2 and J usage is TRBJ2-1; D is ambiguous. Trimming removed 0 bases at V and 0 bases at J, with 9 bases between. CDR1 LGHNA and CDR2 YNFKEQ come from the germline V gene. This CDR3 region has 16 residues. CDR3 DNA: TGTGCCAGCAGCCAAGATTCCTCCCACTCCTACAATGAGCAGTTCTTC. This sequence encodes CASSQDSSHSYNEQFF.

This clone was detected once. V is TRBV6-1 and J is TRBJ2-5; 8 bases fit TRBD1. Germline CDR1 is MNHNS and CDR2 is SASEGT. V shed 1 base and J 3 bases; nucleotides not matched to a gene: 1. The CDR3 consists of 14 residues. CDR3 coding DNA: TGTGCCAGCAGTGAAGGACAGGGGAAAGAGACCCAGTACTTC. Residues: CASSEGQGKETQYF.

The chain uses TRBV5-1 and TRBJ1-4; 8 bases line up with TRBD1. Trimming cost V 5 bases and J 7 bases; bases outside gene matches: 4. This CDR3 is built from 13 residues. Germline V lookup: CDR1 SGHRS, CDR2 YFSETQ. The CDR3 loop is CASSSDRGEKLFF. The CDR3 DNA is TGCGCCAGCAGTTCCGACAGGGGTGAAAAACTGTTTTTT.

The rearrangement uses TRBV5-1 and TRBJ1-2, with D possibly being TRBD1 (5 bases). CDR1 is SGHRS and CDR2 is YFSETQ in the germline V gene. The CDR3 is 15 amino acids. The ends were cut back, 6 bases at V and 7 bases at J, with 22 bases in the middle. CDR3 bases: TGCGCCAGCACTCCCGGAGGGGAGAACTATGGTGGCTACACCTTC. Amino acids: CASTPGGENYGGYTF.

This rearrangement joins TRBV5-4 to TRBJ2-1; no clear D. In germline, CDR1 is SGHNT, CDR2 YYREEE (reference sequence). V lost 5 bases to trimming and J lost 3 bases, with 18 bases between them. The CDR3 runs 16 residues. The CDR3 DNA reads as TGTGCCAGCAGTTCCCCGTCGGAGCCCAGCTACAATGAGCAGTTCTTC. Translating it yields CASSSPSEPSYNEQFF.

The chain employs TRBV18 and TRBJ2-7, with 7 bases matching TRBD2. CDR1 is KGHSH, CDR2 LQKENI, per germline. J was trimmed by 1 base and V by 2 bases; bases with no gene match: 2. The CDR3 is 14 amino acids. CDR3 sequence: CASSPREGSYEQYV. CDR3 sequence (DNA): TGTGCCAGCTCACCAAGGGAGGGTTCCTACGAGCAGTACGTC.

The chain links TRBV7-9 to TRBJ1-1; possible D gene TRBD1, 6 bases. Germline values: CDR1 SEHNR, CDR2 FQNEAQ (reference sequence). V was trimmed by 4 bases and J by 1 base, leaving 10 bases between them. This CDR3 spans 14 amino acids. CDR3: CASSSPRGNTEAFF. In DNA, the CDR3 is TGTGCCAGCAGCTCCCCCAGGGGGAACACTGAAGCTTTCTTT.

This clone showed up just once. The chain couples TRBV6-4 to TRBJ1-1; D is possibly TRBD1 (5 bases). V lost 3 bases to trimming and J lost 8 bases, with 19 bases between them. The CDR3 is 15 residues long. The V gene's germline CDR1 is MRHNA and CDR2 SNTAGT. The CDR3 spells CASSEAPAGTGEAFF. The DNA for the CDR3 is TGTGCCAGCAGTGAGGCTCCGGCAGGGACGGGCGAAGCTTTCTTT.

V and J are TRBV11-1 and TRBJ1-1; no firm D call. The CDR3 loop spans 13 amino acids. Germline loops: CDR1 SGHAT, CDR2 FQDESV (reference sequence). Trimming shortened V by 7 bases and J by 6 bases, and 15 bases separated the two germline ends. This CDR3 reads CASTAGGPPEAFF. In DNA, the CDR3 is TGTGCCAGCACCGCGGGAGGGCCTCCTGAAGCTTTCTTT.

This rearrangement joins TRBV13 to TRBJ2-3, with 14 bases lining up with TRBD2. V lost 4 bases, J lost 0 bases, and 12 bases stayed unmatched. CDR1 and CDR2 (germline): PRHDT, FYEKMQ (reference sequence). The CDR3 totals 20 residues. In DNA, the CDR3 is TGTGCCAGCAGCTCCAGACCCGGGACTAGCGGGAGAGGGAGCACAGATACGCAGTATTTT. Translating it yields CASSSRPGTSGRGSTDTQYF.

The chain carries TRBV7-2 and TRBJ2-3; no definite D call. Between the trimmed V and J ends, which lost 4 bases and 6 bases, there was a span of 17 bases. This CDR3 region has 15 residues. Germline V lookup: CDR1 SGHTA, CDR2 FQGNSA. The CDR3 loop reads CASSSTPIRSDTQYF. The CDR3 DNA sequence: TGTGCCAGCAGCTCAACCCCGATCAGATCGGATACGCAGTATTTT.

The V call is TRBV11-2, the J call TRBJ1-2; D remains unclear. The CDR3 extends over 15 amino acids. V gave up 2 bases and J gave up 1 base, with 11 bases separating them. CDR1 is SGHAT, CDR2 FQNNGV, per germline. CDR3 sequence: CASSLFGQSNYGYTF. The CDR3 DNA sequence: TGTGCCAGCAGCTTATTCGGGCAGAGTAACTATGGCTACACCTTC.

This chain joins TRBV6-1 and TRBJ1-3; no definite D call. V gave up 5 bases and J gave up 0 bases, with 11 bases separating them. Germline V gene lookup returns CDR1 MNHNS and CDR2 SASEGT. This CDR3 is built from 15 residues. As DNA, the CDR3 is TGTGCCAGCAGTCCTTTATCTCCCTCTGGAAACACCATATATTTT. The encoded protein is CASSPLSPSGNTIYF.

The genes are TRBV19 and TRBJ2-5; no firm D call. Trimming removed 4 bases from V and 4 bases from J, with 7 bases in between. The CDR3 is made up of 12 amino acids. Germline CDR1 and CDR2: LNHDA and SQIVND (reference sequence). The CDR3 is CASSTRGETQYF. The CDR3 DNA follows: TGTGCCAGTAGTACCCGTGGAGAGACCCAGTACTTC.

This chain joins TRBV6-5 and TRBJ2-1, with TRBD2 matching over 12 bases. This CDR3 is built from 13 residues. Germline CDR1 reads MNHEY; CDR2 reads SVGAGI. The V and J ends lost 5 bases and 7 bases, in that order; junction bases with no gene match: 0. Here the CDR3 reads CASSLAGGNEQFF. CDR3 sequence (DNA): TGTGCCAGCAGTCTAGCGGGAGGGAATGAGCAGTTCTTC.

The genes are TRBV6-5 and TRBJ1-2; 7 bases are shared with TRBD1. V gave up 8 bases and J gave up 0 bases; unmatched junction bases: 6. Per germline, CDR1 MNHEY and CDR2 SVGAGI. The CDR3 length is 14 residues. The CDR3 loop reads CASGNRGANYGYTF. The CDR3 DNA is TGTGCCAGCGGTAACAGGGGTGCTAACTATGGCTACACCTTC.

V usage is TRBV14 and J usage is TRBJ2-3, with D hard to call. Germline CDR1 SGHDN, CDR2 FVKESK. The V end lost 4 bases, the J end lost 0 bases, and 8 bases lay between the germline ends. The CDR3 covers 14 residues. The CDR3: CASSPTGSTDTQYF. CDR3 bases: TGTGCCAGCAGCCCCACGGGTAGCACAGATACGCAGTATTTT.

The chain links TRBV9 to TRBJ2-1; D is perhaps TRBD2 (6 bases). In germline, CDR1 is SGDLS, CDR2 YYNGEE. Trimming left V 0 bases short and J 7 bases short, with 20 bases between. The CDR3 has 17 amino acids. CDR3 loop: CASSVALPGLGDNEQFF. CDR3 DNA: TGTGCCAGCAGCGTAGCCCTTCCGGGACTTGGGGATAATGAGCAGTTCTTC. The full variable domain, its missing parts supplied by reference TRBV9 and TRBJ2-1, is DSGVTQTPKHLITATGQRVTLRCSPRSGDLSVYWYQQSLDQGLQFLIQYYNGEERAKGNILERFSAQQFPDLHSELNLSSLELGDSALYFCASSVALPGLGDNEQFFGPGTRLTVL.

The chain carries TRBV4-1 and TRBJ2-5; 8 bases map to TRBD1. CDR3 length equals 15 residues. Losses at the gene ends were 2 bases for V and 3 bases for J; bases not matched to a gene: 5. Germline-derived CDR1 and CDR2 are MGHRA and YSYEKL. Here the CDR3 reads CASSQHPDREETQYF. The CDR3 DNA follows: TGCGCCAGCAGCCAACACCCGGACAGGGAAGAGACCCAGTACTTC.